The rows below give T cell receptor beta chains drawn from one sample of a study of vaccination effects on CD4 cells after COVID-19. These receptors' targets are unknown. Sequenced by immunoSEQ multiplex PCR; TCRdb stores in-frame clones only, minus some. The repertoire holds around 15,000 clones, with roughly three quarters as singletons. The specimen comprised CD4+ T cells from PBMCs cultured with HCoV-NL63 spike peptides, sampled after COVID-19 vaccination. These receptors were obtained from a human donor who had a prior SARS-CoV-2 infection. Each CDR3 is given without its conserved first and last residue. The order of the fields is J gene, V gene, D gene, CDR3 protein. D genes are given only for firm matches.

>TRBJ2-5|TRBV12-2|-
ASRLTSEETQY
>TRBJ2-5|TRBV2|TRBD2
ASPKRGLAVQETQY
>TRBJ2-2|TRBV18|TRBD2
ASSLTSGTGELF
>TRBJ2-7|TRBV5-5|TRBD2
ASSLPGLAGGPNEQY
>TRBJ2-3|TRBV4-2|-
ASSPSGMGGNAPTQY
>TRBJ1-5|TRBV4-2|-
ASSQVFPGVGIQPQH
>TRBJ2-5|TRBV4-1|-
ASSLRATGFQGTGQETQY
>TRBJ2-7|TRBV10-3|-
AISDGGNHYEQY
>TRBJ2-7|TRBV7-9|-
ASSLGWVGGSSYEQY
>TRBJ2-3|TRBV11-3|TRBD1
ASSSDRGYRY
>TRBJ2-7|TRBV4-1|TRBD2
ASRPGLAGRNEQY
>TRBJ2-7|TRBV20-1|-
SASGTGIGYEQY
>TRBJ1-3|TRBV6-4|-
ASSESKLVTGNTIY
>TRBJ2-5|TRBV15|-
ATSRAELETQY
>TRBJ2-5|TRBV2|-
ASRVVGQTQY
>TRBJ2-7|TRBV30|-
AWSRLPIYEQY
>TRBJ2-2|TRBV6-5|-
ASRTGAGRELF
>TRBJ1-1|TRBV10-3|TRBD1
AISETQQGALLNTEAF
>TRBJ2-1|TRBV2|-
ASISDGRSSYNEQF
>TRBJ2-5|TRBV7-3|-
ASTRFKAVQETQY
>TRBJ2-7|TRBV5-6|-
ASSRAVVYEQY
>TRBJ2-2|TRBV11-3|TRBD2
ASSHGTSGSGELF
>TRBJ1-5|TRBV4-1|-
ASSLRTGNLRNQPQH
>TRBJ1-6|TRBV2|TRBD1
ASSSHRDSNSPLH
>TRBJ2-7|TRBV5-5|TRBD2
ASSWGLAESYEQY
>TRBJ2-6|TRBV7-3|-
ASSLSYIGSSGANVLT
>TRBJ1-2|TRBV7-3|TRBD1
ASSPTGGYGYT
>TRBJ2-7|TRBV7-3|-
ASSFRMGGPVEQY
>TRBJ2-5|TRBV3-1/TRBV3-2|-
ASSQQSDYQETQY
>TRBJ1-4|TRBV6-5|-
ASSYKEGANEKLF
>TRBJ2-1|TRBV25-1|-
ASNGRRGYNEQF
>TRBJ2-5|TRBV18|-
ASSLNWAGETQY
>TRBJ2-7|TRBV5-6|TRBD2
ASSLVVAGSLDEQY
>TRBJ2-5|TRBV5-6|-
ASSFGRETQY
>TRBJ2-3|TRBV5-1|-
ASSLASRVDTQY
>TRBJ1-5|TRBV11-2|-
ASSLAHDQPQH
>TRBJ2-7|TRBV24-1|-
ATSLGGKEGQY
>TRBJ2-1|TRBV6-1|-
ASSERLRQAGNEQF
>TRBJ1-5|TRBV21-1|-
ASSARVEESNQPQH
>TRBJ2-1|TRBV7-3|-
ASSPGAGVPF
>TRBJ2-5|TRBV18|-
ASSPVGSKETQY
>TRBJ2-7|TRBV5-4|TRBD2
ASSLRGGYEQY
>TRBJ2-7|TRBV4-3|-
ASSQEMWDSESYEQY
>TRBJ1-1|TRBV5-1|-
ASSFTGPNTEAF
>TRBJ1-2|TRBV2|TRBD1
ASIGTGGRGYT
>TRBJ2-7|TRBV18|TRBD2
ASSPLVVAASGDLYEQY
>TRBJ2-1|TRBV9|-
ASSVAGSSNYNEQF
>TRBJ2-7|TRBV6-5|-
ASSYEGYEQY
>TRBJ2-5|TRBV27|-
ASSFSPGAGLLETQY
>TRBJ1-5|TRBV4-1|-
ASSQDPRYGLQPQH
>TRBJ2-3|TRBV7-9|-
ASSLFGLTDTQY
>TRBJ1-2|TRBV5-4|-
ASSLVVGGRRGYT